Listed below are T cell receptor beta chains from one sample, sequenced in a study of blood T cell repertoires in COVID-19. The table came from immunoSEQ multiplex PCR; TCRdb's copy has only in-frame clones and leaves some out. The sample lists about 190,000 clones, approximately 91% seen once, with 1.1% in the top ten. Input material: peripheral blood. These receptors were taken from a man younger than 40 with acute or convalescent COVID-19. CDR3s include the opening cysteine and the closing phenylalanine or tryptophan. A D gene is named only where the DNA matches it firmly. Clone size, where shown, is once, few, many, or a class for clones that have expanded.

D gene | J gene | V gene | clone size | CDR3 protein | CDR3 DNA
TRBD1 | TRBJ1-3 | TRBV20-1 | - | CSASSRTGEYTIYF | TGCAGTGCTAGTTCCCGGACAGGGGAATACACCATATATTTT
- | TRBJ2-5 | TRBV9 | - | CASSPRRGQQETQYF | TGTGCCAGCAGCCCTCGGAGAGGACAGCAAGAGACCCAGTACTTC
- | TRBJ1-6 | TRBV24-1 | - | CATSDFGQINSPLHF | TGTGCCACCAGTGATTTCGGACAGATAAATTCACCCCTCCACTTT
TRBD2 | TRBJ2-5 | TRBV29-1 | once | CSVVYWSLAGGQETQYF | TGCAGCGTTGTTTATTGGTCACTAGCGGGGGGGCAAGAGACCCAGTACTTC
- | TRBJ1-2 | TRBV19 | - | CASSPSTVSNYGYTF | TGTGCCAGTAGTCCCTCAACAGTTTCTAACTATGGCTACACCTTC
- | TRBJ1-2 | TRBV7-3 | - | CASSAHQGYGYTF | TGTGCCAGCAGCGCACACCAGGGGTATGGCTACACCTTC
TRBD2 | TRBJ2-3 | TRBV28 | - | CASSLSASGRSDTQYF | TGTGCCAGCAGTTTATCTGCTAGCGGGAGGTCAGATACGCAGTATTTT
- | TRBJ1-5 | TRBV18 | - | CASSPSGSDQPQHF | TGTGCCAGCTCACCATCCGGGTCCGATCAGCCCCAGCATTTT
- | TRBJ2-1 | TRBV30 | - | CAWSRGSYNEQFF | TGTGCCTGGAGTAGGGGATCCTACAATGAGCAGTTCTTC
- | TRBJ1-2 | TRBV21-1 | - | CASSKGQGIYGYTF | TGTGCCAGCAGCAAAGGACAGGGGATCTATGGCTACACCTTC
- | TRBJ1-2 | TRBV18 | once | CASSPRDRVYGYTF | TGTGCCAGCTCACCAAGAGATCGTGTATATGGCTACACCTTC
- | TRBJ2-3 | TRBV6-5 | - | CASSLKPGTDTQYF | TGTGCCAGCAGTCTAAAACCCGGCACAGATACGCAGTATTTT
TRBD2 | TRBJ2-7 | TRBV5-6 | - | CASSPIGLAADEQYF | TGTGCCAGCAGCCCAATCGGACTAGCAGCCGACGAGCAGTACTTC
TRBD1 | TRBJ1-3 | TRBV19 | - | CASRTRDRRYSGNTIYF | TGTGCCAGTAGAACCAGGGACAGGCGGTACTCTGGAAACACCATATATTTT
- | TRBJ1-1 | TRBV9 | - | CASSVRDTKNTEAFF | TGTGCCAGCAGCGTCCGGGACACGAAGAACACTGAAGCTTTCTTT
- | TRBJ1-5 | TRBV15 | - | CATSGGGNSNQPQHF | TGTGCCACCAGCGGGGGGGGGAATAGCAATCAGCCCCAGCATTTT
- | TRBJ2-7 | TRBV20-1 | - | CSAPSRYEQYF | TGCAGTGCTCCGTCTAGGTACGAGCAGTACTTC
TRBD1 | TRBJ1-1 | TRBV19 | once | CASSIRTGGVPEAFF | TGTGCCAGTAGTATACGGACAGGGGGCGTTCCTGAAGCTTTCTTT
- | TRBJ1-5 | TRBV15 | - | CATSRDRGLGQPQHF | TGTGCCACCAGCAGAGATCGGGGTTTAGGTCAGCCCCAGCATTTT
- | TRBJ1-1 | TRBV2 | - | CASDGEGRNTEAFF | TGTGCCAGCGATGGGGAGGGTCGGAACACTGAAGCTTTCTTT
- | TRBJ2-7 | TRBV7-3 | - | CASSLIGQSSEQYF | TGTGCCAGCAGCTTAATTGGCCAATCGTCCGAGCAGTACTTC
- | TRBJ1-5 | TRBV7-2 | few | CASSSQGNNQPQHF | TGTGCCAGCAGCTCACAGGGAAACAATCAGCCCCAGCATTTT
- | TRBJ1-1 | TRBV6-5 | - | CASSPYITQGTEAFF | TGTGCCAGCAGCCCCTATATTACTCAGGGGACTGAAGCTTTCTTT
- | TRBJ2-2 | TRBV27 | - | CASSLGDRELFF | TGTGCCAGCAGTTTAGGGGACAGGGAGCTGTTTTTT
TRBD1 | TRBJ2-7 | TRBV6-6 | - | CASSPPRGTGVEQYF | TGTGCCAGCAGCCCCCCGCGCGGGACAGGGGTCGAGCAGTACTTC
- | TRBJ1-1 | TRBV12-3/TRBV12-4 | - | CASSRVMNTEAFF | TGTGCCAGCAGTCGGGTCATGAACACTGAAGCTTTCTTT
TRBD2 | TRBJ2-7 | TRBV24-1 | - | CATSERTSSEQYF | TGTGCCACCAGTGAACGGACTAGTTCCGAGCAGTACTTC
- | TRBJ2-5 | TRBV9 | - | CASSVGQRETQYF | TGTGCCAGCAGCGTAGGACAGCGCGAGACCCAGTACTTC
TRBD1 | TRBJ1-4 | TRBV6-5 | - | CASNSGGYEKLFF | TGTGCCAGCAACTCAGGGGGCTATGAAAAACTGTTTTTT
- | TRBJ1-1 | TRBV30 | - | CAWRPNTGFNTEAFF | TGTGCCTGGAGACCTAACACAGGGTTCAACACTGAAGCTTTCTTT
- | TRBJ1-1 | TRBV20-1 | - | CSAIRTEAFF | TGCAGTGCCATCCGGACTGAAGCTTTCTTT
- | TRBJ1-4 | TRBV28 | - | CASRARTDITNEKLFF | TGTGCCAGCAGGGCTAGGACAGATATCACTAATGAAAAACTGTTTTTT
- | TRBJ1-5 | TRBV6-6 | - | CASSYSGQRHQPQHF | TGTGCCAGCAGTTACTCTGGACAGCGCCATCAGCCCCAGCATTTT
- | TRBJ2-1 | TRBV15 | - | CATSRGSSNEQFF | TGTGCCACCAGCAGAGGTTCTAGCAATGAGCAGTTCTTC
- | TRBJ1-1 | TRBV3-1/TRBV3-2 | - | CASSRADNTAFF | TGTGCCAGCAGCCGTGCGGACAATACAGCTTTCTTT
- | TRBJ2-5 | TRBV19 | - | CASSATSNGETQYF | TGTGCCAGTAGTGCCACTAGCAATGGGGAGACCCAGTACTTC
TRBD2 | TRBJ2-3 | TRBV9 | - | CASNKGGLADTDTQYF | TGTGCCAGCAACAAAGGGGGACTAGCGGATACAGATACGCAGTATTTT
- | TRBJ1-1 | TRBV18 | - | CASSPPRVNTEAFF | TGTGCCAGCTCACCACCGCGGGTGAACACTGAAGCTTTCTTT
- | TRBJ2-3 | TRBV5-6 | - | CASSYSWDFTTQYF | TGTGCCAGCAGCTACTCCTGGGACTTTACTACCCAGTATTTT
TRBD1 | TRBJ1-2 | TRBV7-2 | - | CASSLRGSGQGARWNGYTF | TGTGCCAGCAGCCTTCGGGGATCGGGACAGGGGGCAAGATGGAATGGCTACACCTTC
- | TRBJ1-1 | TRBV30 | - | CAWSLNTGLGPEAFF | TGTGCCTGGAGCCTCAACACAGGGTTAGGACCTGAAGCTTTCTTT
- | TRBJ1-2 | TRBV5-1 | few | CASSLQGNGYTF | TGCGCCAGCAGCCTCCAGGGAAACGGCTACACCTTC